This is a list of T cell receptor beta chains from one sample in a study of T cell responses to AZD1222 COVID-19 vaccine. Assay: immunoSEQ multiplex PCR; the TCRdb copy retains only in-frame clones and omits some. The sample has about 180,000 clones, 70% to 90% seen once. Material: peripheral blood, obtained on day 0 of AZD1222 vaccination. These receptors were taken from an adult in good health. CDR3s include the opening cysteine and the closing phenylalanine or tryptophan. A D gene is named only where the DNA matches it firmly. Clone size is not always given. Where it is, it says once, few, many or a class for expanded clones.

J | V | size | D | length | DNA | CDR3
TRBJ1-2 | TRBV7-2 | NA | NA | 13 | TGTGCCAGCAGCTTAGAAGGGATACGTGGCTACACCTTC | CASSLEGIRGYTF
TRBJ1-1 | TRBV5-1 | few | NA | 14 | TGCGCCAGCAGCTTGGGAGGGTCCAACACTGAAGCTTTCTTT | CASSLGGSNTEAFF
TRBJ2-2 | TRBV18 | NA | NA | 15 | TGTGCCAGCTCATCCGAAGGACGAGCGATCGGGGAGCTGTTTTTT | CASSSEGRAIGELFF
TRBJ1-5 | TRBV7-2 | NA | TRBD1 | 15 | TGTGCCAGCAGCTTGGGGGACAGGGGCTATCAGCCCCAGCATTTT | CASSLGDRGYQPQHF
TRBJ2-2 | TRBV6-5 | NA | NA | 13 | TGTGCCAGCAGTTACTCGGGGGTCGGGGAGCTGTTTTTT | CASSYSGVGELFF
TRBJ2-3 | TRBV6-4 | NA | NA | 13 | TGTGCCAGCAGTGACCCTCTAGGGGGTTCGCAGTATTTT | CASSDPLGGSQYF
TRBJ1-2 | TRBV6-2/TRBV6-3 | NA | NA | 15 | TGTGCCAGCAGCCCCTTAACAGCCTGGAACTATGGCTACACCTTC | CASSPLTAWNYGYTF
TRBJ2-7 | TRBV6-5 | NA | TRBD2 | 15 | TGTGCCAGCAGCGGGAGGGAGGGAAGCTCCTACGAGCAGTACTTC | CASSGREGSSYEQYF
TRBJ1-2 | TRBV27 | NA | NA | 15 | TGTGCCAGCAGTCTGCAACCCGGGACACACTATGGCTACACCTTC | CASSLQPGTHYGYTF
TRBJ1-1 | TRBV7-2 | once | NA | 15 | TGTGCCAGCAGCCCCGGGACGTACTTGAACACTGAAGCTTTCTTT | CASSPGTYLNTEAFF
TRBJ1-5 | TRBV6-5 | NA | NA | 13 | TGTGCCAGCAGGGGAGGAACGGATCAGCCCCAGCATTTT | CASRGGTDQPQHF
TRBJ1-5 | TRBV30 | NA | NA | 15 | TGTGCCTGGAGTGCGGCTTGGCAGGTAAATCAGCCCCAGCATTTT | CAWSAAWQVNQPQHF
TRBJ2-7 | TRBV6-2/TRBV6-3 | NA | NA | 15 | TGTGCCAGCAGCCACCAGGGGGGGGGAGTCTACGAGCAGTACTTC | CASSHQGGGVYEQYF
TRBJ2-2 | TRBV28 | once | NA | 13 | TGTGCCAGCAGGCAAGGGGGGACCGGGGAGCTGTTTTTT | CASRQGGTGELFF
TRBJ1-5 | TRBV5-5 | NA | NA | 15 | TGTGCCAGCAGCTTGGCCTCAGGGGGCAATCAGCCCCAGCATTTT | CASSLASGGNQPQHF
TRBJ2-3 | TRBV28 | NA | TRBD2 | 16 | TGTGCCAGCGGGATTACTAGCGGCTCTAGCACAGATACGCAGTATTTT | CASGITSGSSTDTQYF
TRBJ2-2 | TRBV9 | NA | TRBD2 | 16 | TGTGCCAGCAGCGCGGAGCCGGGACTAGCGTCCGGGGAGCTGTTTTTT | CASSAEPGLASGELFF
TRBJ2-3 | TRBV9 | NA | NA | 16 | TGTGCCAGCAGCGTAAAGGGGGGGGCGTTAGCAGATACGCAGTATTTT | CASSVKGGALADTQYF
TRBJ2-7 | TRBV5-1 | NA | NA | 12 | TGCGCCAGCAGCTTGGTTTGCTACGAGCAGTACTTC | CASSLVCYEQYF
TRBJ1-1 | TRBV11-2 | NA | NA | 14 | TGTGCCAGCAGCTTAGGCTTAGGGGTGGGTGAAGCTTTCTTT | CASSLGLGVGEAFF
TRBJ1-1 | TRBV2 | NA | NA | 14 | TGTGCCAGCATCCTGGAGAGGGCTTCCACTGAAGCTTTCTTT | CASILERASTEAFF
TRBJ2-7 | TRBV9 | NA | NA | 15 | TGTGCCAGCAGCCGCGAGGACTACATATTCTACGAGCAGTACTTC | CASSREDYIFYEQYF
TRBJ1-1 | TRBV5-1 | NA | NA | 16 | TGCGCCAGCAGCTTGACGAAGCCGGGGGCTAACACTGAAGCTTTCTTT | CASSLTKPGANTEAFF